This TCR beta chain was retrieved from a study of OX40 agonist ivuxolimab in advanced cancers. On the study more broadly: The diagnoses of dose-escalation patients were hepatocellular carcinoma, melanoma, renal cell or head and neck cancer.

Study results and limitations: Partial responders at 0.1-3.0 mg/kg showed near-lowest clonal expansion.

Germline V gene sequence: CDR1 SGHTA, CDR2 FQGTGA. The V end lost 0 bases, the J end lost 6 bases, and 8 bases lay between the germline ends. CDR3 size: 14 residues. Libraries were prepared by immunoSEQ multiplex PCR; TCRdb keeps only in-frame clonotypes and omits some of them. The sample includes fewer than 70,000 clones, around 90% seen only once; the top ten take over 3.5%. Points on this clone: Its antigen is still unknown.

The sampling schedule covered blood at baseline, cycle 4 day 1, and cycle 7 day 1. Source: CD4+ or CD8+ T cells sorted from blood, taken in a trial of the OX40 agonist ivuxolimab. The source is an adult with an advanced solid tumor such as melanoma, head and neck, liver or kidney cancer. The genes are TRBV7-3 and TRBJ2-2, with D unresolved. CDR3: CASSLTGKAGELFF. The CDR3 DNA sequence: TGTGCCAGCAGCTTAACAGGGAAGGCCGGGGAGCTGTTTTTT.